The rows below give T cell receptor beta chains drawn from one sample of a study of T cell changes during pregnancy in multiple sclerosis. Sequenced by immunoSEQ multiplex PCR; TCRdb stores in-frame clones only, minus some. The table records just under 100,000 clones, under 95% of them present only once. Sample: peripheral blood, taken after pregnancy. Receptors originate from a female donor with multiple sclerosis, enrolled in a pregnancy study. Both conserved end residues are part of each CDR3. Each record gives: J gene, V gene, D gene, clone size, CDR3 DNA, CDR3 protein. The D gene is left open where the match is weak. Only some rows state a clone size, as once, few, many or a class for expanded clones.

j_gene: TRBJ1-5
v_gene: TRBV28
d_gene: -
abundance: -
CDR3nt: TGTGCCAGCAGGACCGGTGGCGGGGGAAATCAGCCCCAGCATTTT
CDR3aa: CASRTGGGGNQPQHF

j_gene: TRBJ2-5
v_gene: TRBV29-1
d_gene: TRBD2
abundance: -
CDR3nt: TGCAGCGTTGGGGGGGGTGTAAGGGAAGAGACCCAGTACTTC
CDR3aa: CSVGGGVREETQYF

j_gene: TRBJ2-5
v_gene: TRBV7-2
d_gene: TRBD2
abundance: -
CDR3nt: TGTGCCAGCAGCTCACCCGGCGGGCTAGCGGCCATGAAAGGGAGGACCCAGTACTTC
CDR3aa: CASSSPGGLAAMKGRTQYF

j_gene: TRBJ1-1
v_gene: TRBV19
d_gene: TRBD1
abundance: -
CDR3nt: TGTGCCAGTAGTACCCCGGGACAGGAGAACACTGAAGCTTTCTTT
CDR3aa: CASSTPGQENTEAFF

j_gene: TRBJ2-2
v_gene: TRBV5-4
d_gene: TRBD1
abundance: -
CDR3nt: TGTGCCAGCAGCCCAGGGACAGGCACCGGGGAGCTGTTTTTT
CDR3aa: CASSPGTGTGELFF

j_gene: TRBJ2-3
v_gene: TRBV9
d_gene: -
abundance: -
CDR3nt: TGTGCCAGCAGCGTAATGGGGGGTAGCACAGATACGCAGTATTTT
CDR3aa: CASSVMGGSTDTQYF

j_gene: TRBJ1-2
v_gene: TRBV28
d_gene: -
abundance: -
CDR3nt: TGTGCCAGCAGTTTATGGCAGATTAACTATGGCTACACCTTC
CDR3aa: CASSLWQINYGYTF

j_gene: TRBJ2-1
v_gene: TRBV4-3
d_gene: -
abundance: -
CDR3nt: TGCGCCAGCAGCCAAGATCTGGGGCTCCGAGCGAGCAATGAGCAGTTCTTC
CDR3aa: CASSQDLGLRASNEQFF

j_gene: TRBJ1-2
v_gene: TRBV6-1
d_gene: -
abundance: -
CDR3nt: TGTGCCAGCAGTCCCTTAGACAGCCCAAATTATGGCTACACCTTC
CDR3aa: CASSPLDSPNYGYTF

j_gene: TRBJ2-4
v_gene: TRBV28
d_gene: -
abundance: -
CDR3nt: TGTGCCAGCAGTCAGGTCTCCAAAAACATTCAGTACTTC
CDR3aa: CASSQVSKNIQYF

j_gene: TRBJ2-7
v_gene: TRBV19
d_gene: TRBD2
abundance: -
CDR3nt: TGTGCCAGTAGTATAGCCCCAAGCGGGAGTGGCTCCTACGAGCAGTACTTC
CDR3aa: CASSIAPSGSGSYEQYF

j_gene: TRBJ1-3
v_gene: TRBV4-3
d_gene: -
abundance: -
CDR3nt: TGCGCCAGCAGCCAAGAATCAGGGTTTTCTGGAAACACCATATATTTT
CDR3aa: CASSQESGFSGNTIYF

j_gene: TRBJ1-1
v_gene: TRBV7-2
d_gene: -
abundance: -
CDR3nt: TGTGCCAGCAGCTTACTTTCTGCAGGGAAGTTGAACACTGAAGCTTTCTTT
CDR3aa: CASSLLSAGKLNTEAFF

j_gene: TRBJ2-7
v_gene: TRBV25-1
d_gene: -
abundance: -
CDR3nt: TGTGCCAGCGGCCAAGCCGGGACAACACTCTCCTACGAGCAGTACTTC
CDR3aa: CASGQAGTTLSYEQYF

j_gene: TRBJ2-3
v_gene: TRBV19
d_gene: -
abundance: -
CDR3nt: TGTGCCAGTAGAATCTCGGGTACGGATACGCAGTATTTT
CDR3aa: CASRISGTDTQYF

j_gene: TRBJ1-1
v_gene: TRBV5-1
d_gene: -
abundance: -
CDR3nt: TGCGCCAGCAGCGGAACATTGCCGACGGGGACTGAAGCTTTCTTT
CDR3aa: CASSGTLPTGTEAFF

j_gene: TRBJ2-7
v_gene: TRBV6-1
d_gene: TRBD1
abundance: -
CDR3nt: TGTGCCAGCAGTAGGGGGCACACCGAGCACTTC
CDR3aa: CASSRGHTEHF

j_gene: TRBJ1-1
v_gene: TRBV5-1
d_gene: TRBD1
abundance: few
CDR3nt: TGCGCCAGCAGCTTGGTTCCGGACAGGAATCCGACTGAAGCTTTCTTT
CDR3aa: CASSLVPDRNPTEAFF

j_gene: TRBJ2-1
v_gene: TRBV6-6
d_gene: TRBD2
abundance: -
CDR3nt: TGTGCCAGCACCTCGACTAGCGGGAGGGCGGATGAGCAGTTCTTC
CDR3aa: CASTSTSGRADEQFF

j_gene: TRBJ2-7
v_gene: TRBV12-5
d_gene: TRBD1
abundance: -
CDR3nt: TGTGCTAGTGGTTCGGGACAGCCCTACGAGCAGTACTTC
CDR3aa: CASGSGQPYEQYF

j_gene: TRBJ2-7
v_gene: TRBV13
d_gene: TRBD1
abundance: -
CDR3nt: TGTGCCAGCAGGCGGACAGGGGGAAAATACGAGCAGTACTTC
CDR3aa: CASRRTGGKYEQYF

j_gene: TRBJ1-1
v_gene: TRBV25-1
d_gene: TRBD1
abundance: -
CDR3nt: TGTGCCAGCAGTCTAGGGACAGGGACGATTATAAGCGAAGCTTTCTTT
CDR3aa: CASSLGTGTIISEAFF

j_gene: TRBJ2-5
v_gene: TRBV7-2
d_gene: -
abundance: -
CDR3nt: TGTGCCAGCAGCTTAGGCCCGCGGGAGACCCAGTACTTC
CDR3aa: CASSLGPRETQYF

j_gene: TRBJ2-7
v_gene: TRBV7-9
d_gene: -
abundance: -
CDR3nt: TGTGCCAGCAGCTCAACTCCTTCAAGCTCCTACGAGCAGTACTTC
CDR3aa: CASSSTPSSSYEQYF

j_gene: TRBJ2-5
v_gene: TRBV29-1
d_gene: TRBD2
abundance: -
CDR3nt: TGCAGCGTCATACTAGCGGGAGGGGAAGAGACCCAGTACTTC
CDR3aa: CSVILAGGEETQYF

j_gene: TRBJ2-3
v_gene: TRBV5-1
d_gene: -
abundance: -
CDR3nt: TGCGCCAGCGATTTTGGGGCTAGCACAGATACGCAGTATTTT
CDR3aa: CASDFGASTDTQYF

j_gene: TRBJ2-7
v_gene: TRBV19
d_gene: TRBD1
abundance: -
CDR3nt: TGTGCCAGTAGCCAGACAGGGGGCTCCTACGAGCAGTACTTC
CDR3aa: CASSQTGGSYEQYF

j_gene: TRBJ2-2
v_gene: TRBV19
d_gene: TRBD2
abundance: -
CDR3nt: TGTGCCAGTAGAACTAGCGGATACACCGGGGAGCTGTTTTTT
CDR3aa: CASRTSGYTGELFF

j_gene: TRBJ1-2
v_gene: TRBV7-8
d_gene: -
abundance: -
CDR3nt: TGTGCCAGCCAGACTGGCGATGGCTACACCTTC
CDR3aa: CASQTGDGYTF

j_gene: TRBJ1-5
v_gene: TRBV19
d_gene: TRBD1
abundance: -
CDR3nt: TGTGCCAGTAGTCTAATTAGGGACAGGGATCAGCCCCAGCATTTT
CDR3aa: CASSLIRDRDQPQHF

j_gene: TRBJ2-2
v_gene: TRBV30
d_gene: TRBD2
abundance: -
CDR3nt: TGTGCCTGGAAAGGACTAGCGGGAGTTCGGGACACCGGGGAGCTGTTTTTT
CDR3aa: CAWKGLAGVRDTGELFF

j_gene: TRBJ2-2
v_gene: TRBV11-3
d_gene: -
abundance: -
CDR3nt: TGTGCCAGCAGCTTTCCCGCCGGGGAGCTGTTTTTT
CDR3aa: CASSFPAGELFF

j_gene: TRBJ1-2
v_gene: TRBV19
d_gene: -
abundance: -
CDR3nt: TGTGCCAGTAGTATAGGAGGTCATGGCTACACCTTC
CDR3aa: CASSIGGHGYTF

j_gene: TRBJ1-1
v_gene: TRBV4-1
d_gene: -
abundance: -
CDR3nt: TGCGCCAGCAGCCAAGATTGGGAGGTAAAGAGACCCGGGGCCACTGAAGCTTTCTTT
CDR3aa: CASSQDWEVKRPGATEAFF

j_gene: TRBJ2-1
v_gene: TRBV7-6
d_gene: TRBD2
abundance: -
CDR3nt: TGTGCCAGCAGTGGGGAGGGCAACTACAATGAGCAGTTCTTC
CDR3aa: CASSGEGNYNEQFF

j_gene: TRBJ2-7
v_gene: TRBV20-1
d_gene: -
abundance: -
CDR3nt: TGCAGTGCCTTTCACGAGCAGTACTTC
CDR3aa: CSAFHEQYF

j_gene: TRBJ2-5
v_gene: TRBV7-3
d_gene: TRBD2
abundance: -
CDR3nt: TGTGCCAGCAGCTTACGGACTAGCGGGAGGGCACAAGAGACCCAGTACTTC
CDR3aa: CASSLRTSGRAQETQYF

j_gene: TRBJ1-5
v_gene: TRBV7-9
d_gene: TRBD1
abundance: once
CDR3nt: TGTGCCAGCAGCTCCCTTGGTGGGCAGGGGGGCAATCAGCCCCAGCATTTT
CDR3aa: CASSSLGGQGGNQPQHF

j_gene: TRBJ1-3
v_gene: TRBV2
d_gene: -
abundance: -
CDR3nt: TGTGCCAGCAGTTTCCAGGTTGGTGGAAACACCATATATTTT
CDR3aa: CASSFQVGGNTIYF

j_gene: TRBJ1-5
v_gene: TRBV28
d_gene: -
abundance: -
CDR3nt: TGTGCCAGCAGTTATCCCCCATCGAAGCAGGGGAGCAATCAGCCCCAGCATTTT
CDR3aa: CASSYPPSKQGSNQPQHF

j_gene: TRBJ1-2
v_gene: TRBV30
d_gene: TRBD1
abundance: -
CDR3nt: TGTGCCTGGACTACAGGGGTCGGAAGCTACACCTTC
CDR3aa: CAWTTGVGSYTF

j_gene: TRBJ2-7
v_gene: TRBV6-5
d_gene: -
abundance: -
CDR3nt: TGTGCCAGCAGTTACTCTGGCCACGAGCAGTACTTC
CDR3aa: CASSYSGHEQYF

j_gene: TRBJ2-7
v_gene: TRBV2
d_gene: TRBD2
abundance: -
CDR3nt: TGTGCCAGCAGGGATAGCGGGAGGGCCTACTACGAGCAGTACTTC
CDR3aa: CASRDSGRAYYEQYF